This TCR beta chain came from a study of OX40 agonist ivuxolimab in advanced cancers. The wider study: Intravenous ivuxolimab at 0.01 to 10 mg/kg was given to patients every 2 weeks.

TCRdb's copy holds only in-frame clones and misses some; the assay was immunoSEQ multiplex PCR. The table shows 30,000 to 35,000 clones, with roughly 89% occurring only once. Per germline, CDR1 SEHNR and CDR2 FQNEAQ (reference sequence). The CDR3 sequence is 14 residues long. Trimming cost V 2 bases and J 2 bases; bases outside gene matches: 2. This clonotype was sampled from an adult with an advanced solid tumor such as melanoma, head and neck, liver or kidney cancer. The source was CD4+ or CD8+ T cells sorted from blood, collected in a trial of the OX40 agonist ivuxolimab. This rearrangement joins TRBV7-9 to TRBJ2-5; 7 bases are a match to TRBD1. In DNA form, the CDR3 reads TGTGCCAGCAGCTTACCGACAGGGCAAGAGACCCAGTACTTC. It specifies CASSLPTGQETQYF. Looking up the rest from reference TRBV7-9 and TRBJ2-5 gives the full variable domain: DTGVSQNPRHKITKRGQNVTFRCDPISEHNRLYWYRQTLGQGPEFLTYFQNEAQLEKSRLLSDRFSAERPKGSFSTLEIQRTEQGDSAMYLCASSLPTGQETQYFGPGTRLLVL.